This T cell receptor (beta chain) was identified in a study of cytomegalovirus exposure and HLA in healthy donors. Findings of the study overall: Researchers catalogued some 160 TCR beta chains as cytomegalovirus-associated.

Primers: 60 Vbeta forward and 13 Jbeta reverse. Measured with immunoSEQ multiplex PCR; TCRdb has only the in-frame clones, and not every one. The sample contains approximately 100,000 clones, roughly 74% of which appear only once. This CDR3 contains 15 residues. V was cut by 6 bases and J by 13 bases, with 22 bases left in between. CDR1 and CDR2 (germline): SNHLY, FYNNEI. Comments on this clone: Its specificity is not known.

The V and J genes are TRBV2 and TRBJ1-6; D possibly corresponds to TRBD1 (6 bases). The source of this sequence is a middle-aged woman in good health and CMV-seronegative. The sample was PBMCs. CDR3 DNA sequence: TGTGCCAGCAGGGCTTCGACAGGATCCTATATTCCCCTCCACTTT. Translating it yields CASRASTGSYIPLHF.